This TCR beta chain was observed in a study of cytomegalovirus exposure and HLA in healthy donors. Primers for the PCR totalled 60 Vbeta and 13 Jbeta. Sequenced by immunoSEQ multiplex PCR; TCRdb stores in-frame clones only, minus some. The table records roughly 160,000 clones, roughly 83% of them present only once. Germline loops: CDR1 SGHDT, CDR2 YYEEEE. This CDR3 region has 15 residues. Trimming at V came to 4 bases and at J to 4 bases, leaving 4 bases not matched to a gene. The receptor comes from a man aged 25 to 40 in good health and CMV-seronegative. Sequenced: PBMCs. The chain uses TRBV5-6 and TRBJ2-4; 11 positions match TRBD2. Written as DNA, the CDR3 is TGTGCCAGCAGCCCGACTAGCGGGAATAAAAACATTCAGTACTTC. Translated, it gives CASSPTSGNKNIQYF. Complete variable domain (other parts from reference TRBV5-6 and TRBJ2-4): DAGVTQSPTHLIKTRGQQVTLRCSPKSGHDTVSWYQQALGQGPQFIFQYYEEEERQRGNFPDRFSGHQFPNYSSELNVNALLLGDSALYLCASSPTSGNKNIQYFGAGTRLSVL.